Below, one T cell receptor beta chain is given with its context. Sequencing was performed with immunoSEQ multiplex PCR; in TCRdb, only in-frame clones are kept and a portion is missing. The sample comprises some 2,500,000 clones, 93% of which are singletons, and 0.36% rests with the top ten. The data derive from a study of shared clonotypes between healthy human individuals. This CDR3 is 15 amino acids long. The junction had 4 bases not matched to a gene; V was cut back by 2 bases and J by 3 bases. From germline, CDR1 is SGHRS and CDR2 YFSETQ. The V and J genes are TRBV5-1 and TRBJ1-2; 10 nucleotides align to TRBD1. The receptor's source is a man between 18 and 35 years old in good health. Some clones in this sample may be carry-over from other donors' samples. Sequenced input: naive CD4+ T cells from PBMCs. Subset indicated: CD45RA+ positively selected. The CDR3 sequence: CASSFGTGVDYGYTF. CDR3 bases: TGCGCCAGCAGCTTTGGGACAGGGGTCGACTATGGCTACACCTTC.